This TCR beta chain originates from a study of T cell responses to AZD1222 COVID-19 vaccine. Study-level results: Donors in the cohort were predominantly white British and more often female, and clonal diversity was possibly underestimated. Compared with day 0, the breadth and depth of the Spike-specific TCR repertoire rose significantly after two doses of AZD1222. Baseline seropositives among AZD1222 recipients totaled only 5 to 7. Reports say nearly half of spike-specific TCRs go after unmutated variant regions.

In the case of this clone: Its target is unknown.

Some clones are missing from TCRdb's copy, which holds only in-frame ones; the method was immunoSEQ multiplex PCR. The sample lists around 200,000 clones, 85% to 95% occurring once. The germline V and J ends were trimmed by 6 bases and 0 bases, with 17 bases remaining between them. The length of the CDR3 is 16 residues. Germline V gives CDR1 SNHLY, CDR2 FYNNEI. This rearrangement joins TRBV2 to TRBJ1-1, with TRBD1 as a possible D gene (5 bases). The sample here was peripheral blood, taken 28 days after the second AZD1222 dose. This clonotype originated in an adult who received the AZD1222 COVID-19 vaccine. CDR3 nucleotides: TGTGCCAGCAGGCAGGGTCTGGCTTTAATGAACACTGAAGCTTTCTTT. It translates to CASRQGLALMNTEAFF.